This passage covers 16 T cell receptor beta chains from one sample sequenced in a study of shared clonotypes between healthy human individuals. The protocol was immunoSEQ multiplex PCR, while the TCRdb copy is restricted to in-frame clones and leaves out a portion. Seen here are over 850,000 clones, 75% to 80% observed once, and the top ten hold roughly 0.61%. Sequenced: memory CD4+ T cells from PBMCs. Stated subset: CD45RA-negative fraction. The receptors stem from a man younger than 30 in good health. Some clones in this sample may be carry-over from other donors' samples.

The V call is TRBV7-9, the J call TRBJ1-5, with TRBD1 identical over 8 bases. J lost 0 bases, V lost 5 bases, and 3 bases had no gene match. CDR1 and CDR2 (germline): SEHNR, FQNEAQ (reference sequence). The CDR3 is made up of 15 amino acids. The CDR3 bases are TGTGCCAGCAGCCCGACAGGGGATAGCAATCAGCCCCAGCATTTT. Its translation is CASSPTGDSNQPQHF.

V and J are TRBV6-6 and TRBJ1-1; no clear D. Trimming took off 5 bases at V and 10 bases at J, with 14 bases between the two ends. This CDR3 comprises 12 residues. CDR1 MNHNY and CDR2 SVGAGI come from the germline V gene (reference sequence). In DNA, the CDR3 is TGTGCCAGCAGTATGGGCAGAACCCTAGCTTTCTTT. Its translation is CASSMGRTLAFF.

With regard to this clone: Without the conserved terminal phenylalanine or tryptophan, this CDR3 likely stems from a read error. The DNA is omitted, as the CDR3 cannot be located on it reliably, and the CDR3 follows TCRdb's listing. The chain joins TRBV10-3 to TRBJ1-2. The CDR3 has 12 residues if both end residues are counted. Germline V gene lookup returns CDR1 ENHRY and CDR2 SYGVKD. CDR3: CAISDGPRILLS.

The CDR3 coding sequence is TGTGCCAGCAGCCAAGATTTGAGCACAGATACGCAGTATTTT. Protein product: CASSQDLSTDTQYF. This sequence joins TRBV4-2 and TRBJ2-3; unclear D gene. The V end lost 0 bases, the J end lost 0 bases, and 4 bases lay between the germline ends. Germline-derived CDR1 and CDR2 are LGHNA and YNFKEQ. CDR3 size: 14 residues.

The rearrangement joins TRBV30 to TRBJ1-6; TRBD1 aligns across 8 bases. Unmatched junction bases numbered 9, after V lost 0 bases and J lost 8 bases. This CDR3 contains 16 residues. CDR1 and CDR2 from the germline V gene are GTSNPN and SVGIG (reference sequence). The CDR3 bases are TGTGCCTGGAGTGTATCAGGGGGCGCGTGGGATTCACCCCTCCACTTT. Translating it yields CAWSVSGGAWDSPLHF.

As concerns this clone: This clone may be a read error of a much larger clone one base away. Other DNA sequences in this specimen translate into the identical CDR3. The gene calls are TRBV9 and TRBJ2-6, with D uncertain. From germline, CDR1 is SGDLS and CDR2 YYNGEE. V lost 3 bases and J lost 1, with 5 bases in between. The CDR3 has 14 residues. The CDR3 spells CASSAPSGANVLTF. CDR3 DNA sequence: TGTGCCAGCAGCGCTCCTTCTGGGGCCAACGTCCTGACTTTC.

Details on this clone: This CDR3 is also generated by other DNA sequences in the sample. This chain connects TRBV20-1 to TRBJ2-7; no clear D gene. V lost 3 bases, J lost 3 bases, and 6 bases lay in between. The germline gives CDR1 DFQATT, CDR2 SNEGSKA (reference sequence). The CDR3 has 11 residues. For the CDR3, the DNA is TGCAGTGCTAGTCTGAGCTACGAGCAGTACTTC. Its protein is CSASLSYEQYF.

The J gene is TRBJ2-3, the V gene TRBV9, with 9 bases aligning to TRBD2. There are 18 residues in the CDR3. Germline V lookup: CDR1 SGDLS, CDR2 YYNGEE. V lost 1 base, J lost 4 bases, and 13 bases stayed unmatched. This CDR3 is CASSVSSLTSGGADTQYF. The CDR3 DNA reads TGTGCCAGCAGCGTATCATCTCTGACTAGCGGAGGAGCAGATACGCAGTATTTT.

The genes are TRBV19 and TRBJ2-6, with no clear D. With 4 bases removed from V and 4 bases from J, the gap between germline ends came to 5 bases. The CDR3 consists of 13 residues. CDR1 is LNHDA and CDR2 is SQIVND in the germline V gene (reference sequence). The CDR3: CASSTRGANVLTF. Written as DNA, the CDR3 is TGTGCCAGTAGTACGAGGGGGGCCAACGTCCTGACTTTC.

The J gene is TRBJ1-4, the V gene TRBV4-1, with 7 bases that match TRBD1. This CDR3 is built from 15 residues. Germline V gives CDR1 MGHRA, CDR2 YSYEKL. Trimming removed 5 bases from V and 7 bases from J; junction bases left unmatched: 10. The CDR3 bases are TGCGCCAGCAGCGACAACAGGGGAGGGAGTGAAAAACTGTTTTTT. Translated, it gives CASSDNRGGSEKLFF.

This sequence joins TRBV7-2 and TRBJ1-1, with a tentative D call TRBD1 (6 bases). V dropped 5 bases and J dropped 5 bases, with 15 bases sitting between them. The germline V gene encodes CDR1 SGHTA and CDR2 FQGNSA. This CDR3 has 14 residues. CDR3 sequence reads: CASSPGGARTEAFF. The CDR3 region has the DNA TGTGCCAGCAGCCCCGGGGGGGCCCGGACTGAAGCTTTCTTT. Full variable domain (remainder filled in from reference TRBV7-2 and TRBJ1-1): GAGVSQSPSNKVTEKGKDVELRCDPISGHTALYWYRQSLGQGLEFLIYFQGNSAPDKSGLPSDRFSAERTGGSVSTLTIQRTQQEDSAVYLCASSPGGARTEAFFGQGTRLTVV.

This chain joins TRBV30 and TRBJ1-1, with TRBD1 matching 9 bases. The J segment lost 9 bases and the V segment lost 5 bases, leaving 10 bases of the junction unmatched. CDR3 length equals 13 residues. The germline gives CDR1 GTSNPN, CDR2 SVGIG (reference sequence). The CDR3 loop reads CAWLGTGRRQAFF. As DNA, the CDR3 is TGTGCCTGGCTCGGGACAGGGCGACGCCAAGCTTTCTTT.

J is TRBJ1-2 and V is TRBV18; no clear D gene. CDR3 length: 13 amino acids. V lost 5 bases and J 7 bases, leaving 14 bases between the germline ends. Per germline, CDR1 KGHSH and CDR2 LQKENI. CDR3 region: CASSYEIGSGYTF. The CDR3 nucleotides are TGTGCCAGCTCATACGAGATAGGCTCTGGCTACACCTTC.

The chain recombines TRBV10-3 with TRBJ2-7; D is unclear. The CDR3 has 12 residues. Germline V CDR1 and CDR2: ENHRY, SYGVKD. Trimming stripped 8 bases from V and 0 bases from J, with 8 bases between. CDR3 sequence reads: CAIRSDSYEQYF. The CDR3 coding sequence is TGTGCCATCCGTTCAGACTCCTACGAGCAGTACTTC.

A remark on this clone: This sample includes further DNA sequences coding for the same CDR3. The CDR3 loop reads CASRQGAYEQYF. CDR3 in DNA: TGTGCCAGCCGACAGGGGGCCTACGAGCAGTACTTC. The gene calls are TRBV28 and TRBJ2-7; TRBD1 agrees at 9 bases. Looked up from germline, CDR1 is MDHEN and CDR2 is SYDVKM. V shed 8 bases, J shed 2 bases, and the junction held 1 base outside the gene matches. The CDR3 is 12 amino acids. The full variable domain, in which reference TRBV28 and TRBJ2-7 provide the parts outside the CDR3, is DVKVTQSSRYLVKRTGEKVFLECVQDMDHENMFWYRQDPGLGLRLIYFSYDVKMKEKGDIPEGYSVSREKKERFSLILESASTNQTSMYLCASRQGAYEQYFGPGTRLTVT.

The chain employs TRBV4-3 and TRBJ2-3, with TRBD2 matching over 7 bases. The germline V gene encodes CDR1 LGHNA and CDR2 YSLEER. The CDR3 has 16 residues. Unmatched junction bases numbered 9, after V lost 5 bases and J lost 1 base. CDR3 sequence: CASSSGGSTRTDTQYF. The CDR3 nucleotides read TGCGCCAGCAGCTCCGGGGGGAGTACTCGCACAGATACGCAGTATTTT.